This TCR beta chain stems from a study of blood T cell repertoires in COVID-19. J was trimmed by 5 bases and V by 3 bases; bases with no gene match: 5. The germline V gene encodes CDR1 SGDLS and CDR2 YYNGEE. CDR3 length equals 14 residues. This clone has only one observation. Per the study methods: Quantification of nucleated cells was approximated via reference gene primer amplification. Only in-frame clones appear in the TCRdb table, and some are missing; sequencing was by immunoSEQ multiplex PCR. That table gives V, J and clone size, and the DNA gave D and trimming. The sample carries approximately 210,000 clones, 80% recorded once. Enrollees, about 18 to 89 years old, lived in fewer than 25 US areas. Participants' own reports of clinical history determined their cohort assignment.

The material sequenced was PBMCs or T cells enriched from blood (not recorded which). This TCR came from a man aged 25 to 40 with acute COVID-19. The chain recombines TRBV9 with TRBJ2-7, with 10 bases identical to TRBD2. CDR3 bases: TGTGCCAGCAGCGGGAAGCGGGGGGGCGACGAGCAGTACTTC. This sequence encodes CASSGKRGGDEQYF.